A selection of T cell receptor beta chains follows, all from one sample in a study of blood T cell repertoires in COVID-19. Measured with immunoSEQ multiplex PCR; TCRdb has only the in-frame clones, and not every one. The repertoire holds hundreds of thousands of clones, with 89% as singletons. The sample was PBMCs or T cells enriched from blood (not recorded which). The origin of the receptors is a woman aged 30 to 39 who had recovered from COVID-19. Both conserved end residues are part of each CDR3. Each record gives: CDR3 DNA, CDR3 protein, J gene, D gene, V gene. D genes are given only for firm matches.

TGTGCCAGCAGCTCGGGGGTCCTCGATGGCTACACCTTC,CASSSGVLDGYTF,TRBJ1-2,NA,TRBV7-9
TGCAGTGCTACTGAAACAGGGGGCGGAAACACTGAAGCTTTCTTT,CSATETGGGNTEAFF,TRBJ1-1,TRBD1,TRBV20-1
TGTGCCAGTACCGGCCGGCAGGGGCGGATTAGTGGAAACACCATATATTTT,CASTGRQGRISGNTIYF,TRBJ1-3,NA,TRBV19
TGTGCCAGCAGCGTAACAGGGGGCACTGAAGCTTTCTTT,CASSVTGGTEAFF,TRBJ1-1,TRBD1,TRBV9
TGTGCCAGCAGCTTAGACAATCAGCCCCAGCATTTT,CASSLDNQPQHF,TRBJ1-5,NA,TRBV6-5
TGTGCCAGCAGTTCCCTTGGCGGTAATGAAAAACTGTTTTTT,CASSSLGGNEKLFF,TRBJ1-4,NA,TRBV27
TGCAGCGTTGAACTAGCGGGAGGGGGAGAGACCCAGTACTTC,CSVELAGGGETQYF,TRBJ2-5,TRBD2,TRBV29-1
TGTGCCAGCAGCCCTACCCGCATCAGGGTCGAGCAGTACTTC,CASSPTRIRVEQYF,TRBJ2-7,NA,TRBV7-9
TGTGCCAGCAGCATCGGGACAGGGCGCACAGATACGCAGTATTTT,CASSIGTGRTDTQYF,TRBJ2-3,TRBD1,TRBV5-6
TGTGCCAGCAGTCCACATAGTAGCGGGCAAGAGACCCAGTACTTC,CASSPHSSGQETQYF,TRBJ2-5,TRBD2,TRBV6-2/TRBV6-3